Each of the 27 T cell receptor beta chains below was sequenced from the same sample in a study of cytomegalovirus exposure and HLA in healthy donors. PCR primers comprised 60 Vbeta and 13 Jbeta primers. Assay used: immunoSEQ multiplex PCR; TCRdb lists only in-frame clones, some missing. The sample lists about 64,000 clones; around four fifths were seen once. Sequenced sample: PBMCs. These receptors were taken from a male donor in good health and CMV-seropositive.

The V call is TRBV7-2, the J call TRBJ1-1, with a tentative D call TRBD1 (6 bases). The germline CDR1 and CDR2 sequences are SGHTA and FQGNSA. V was cut by 0 bases and J by 10 bases, with 18 bases left in between. The CDR3 extends over 15 amino acids. As DNA, the CDR3 is TGTGCCAGCAGCTTAGCCCCCTTTGGGGGCGAGGGAGCTTTCTTT. It is translated as CASSLAPFGGEGAFF.

V and J are TRBV6-1 and TRBJ1-1; weak D call: TRBD1 (6 bases). The germline gives CDR1 MNHNS, CDR2 SASEGT. The CDR3 spans 14 residues. V lost 6 bases and J lost 0, with 11 bases in between. The CDR3 DNA reads as TGTGCCAGCAGCGCGACAGGACTGAACACTGAAGCTTTCTTT. Translating gives CASSATGLNTEAFF.

This clone has more than one count but fewer than ten. This sequence joins TRBV4-1 and TRBJ1-2, with a tentative D call TRBD1 (5 bases). This CDR3 has 16 residues. Germline values: CDR1 MGHRA, CDR2 YSYEKL. V was cut by 2 bases and J by 3 bases, with 16 bases left in between. CDR3 nucleotides: TGCGCCAGCAGCCAACCCAGGGATTCGCCTTACTATGGCTACACCTTC. Translated: CASSQPRDSPYYGYTF.

V usage is TRBV4-1 and J usage is TRBJ1-3; 8 positions match TRBD1. Looked up from germline, CDR1 is MGHRA and CDR2 is YSYEKL. CDR3 size: 18 residues. V dropped 4 bases and J dropped 0; count of bases not matched to a gene: 11. CDR3 protein: CASSRGGVRGPSGNTIYF. The CDR3 coding sequence is TGCGCCAGCAGCCGAGGTGGGGTCAGGGGGCCCTCTGGAAACACCATATATTTT.

The chain uses TRBV6-5 and TRBJ2-1; a possible D gene is TRBD2 (5 bases). Per the germline V gene, CDR1 is MNHEY and CDR2 is SVGAGI. V shed 2 bases and J shed 1 base, with 12 bases lying between them. This CDR3 has 16 residues. This chain's CDR3 is CASSYVGVGSYNEQFF. CDR3 nucleotides: TGTGCCAGCAGTTACGTCGGGGTGGGGTCCTACAATGAGCAGTTCTTC.

The V and J genes are TRBV6-5 and TRBJ2-7; no firm D call. The CDR3 runs 13 residues. V was pared by 6 bases and J by 2 bases, with 11 bases between. Germline CDR1 MNHEY, CDR2 SVGAGI. CDR3 sequence: CASRSGSPYEQYF. The CDR3 region has the DNA TGTGCCAGCAGGTCCGGGTCCCCCTACGAGCAGTACTTC.

The chain joins TRBV5-1 to TRBJ1-6; tentative D call: TRBD1 (5 bases). Germline V gene lookup returns CDR1 SGHRS and CDR2 YFSETQ. The ends were cut back, 3 bases at V and 0 bases at J, with 10 bases in the middle. This CDR3 comprises 16 residues. CDR3 residues: CASSYGGSSYNSPLHF. CDR3 in DNA: TGCGCCAGCAGCTACGGGGGGAGCTCCTATAATTCACCCCTCCACTTT.

The chain links TRBV19 to TRBJ1-2; 7 nucleotides agree with TRBD1. The CDR3 loop spans 13 amino acids. V shed 6 bases and J 4 bases; nucleotides not matched to a gene: 5. CDR1 is LNHDA, CDR2 SQIVND, per germline (reference sequence). The CDR3 DNA is TGTGCCAGTAGGGGACAGATCATCTATGGCTACACCTTC. Translating gives CASRGQIIYGYTF.

The chain couples TRBV6-5 to TRBJ2-5; D is unresolved. V was pared by 2 bases and J by 1 base, with 11 bases between. CDR3 length: 15 amino acids. Germline V CDR1 and CDR2: MNHEY, SVGAGI. The CDR3: CASSYGGASQETQYF. CDR3 in DNA: TGTGCCAGCAGTTACGGCGGCGCAAGCCAAGAGACCCAGTACTTC.

This clone is a singleton in its sample. The chain links TRBV11-3 to TRBJ2-2, with D maybe TRBD1 (5 bases). The CDR3 runs to 15 residues. The V end was cut by 1 base, the J end by 2 bases, with 8 bases between. Germline V gene data show CDR1 as SGHNT and CDR2 as YENEEA. CDR3 DNA: TGTGCCAGCAGCTTAGGCAGGGCTAACACCGGGGAGCTGTTTTTT. It codes for CASSLGRANTGELFF.

The chain recombines TRBV4-3 with TRBJ2-5; D perhaps matches TRBD2 (6 bases). V shed 3 bases and J shed 7 bases, with 15 bases lying between them. There are 14 residues in the CDR3. Germline V gene lookup returns CDR1 LGHNA and CDR2 YSLEER. CDR3 DNA sequence: TGCGCCAGCAGCCAGGAGCGGTACGGGGGGACCCAGTACTTC. This translates into CASSQERYGGTQYF.

CDR3 region: CASSVFSGVSYNEQFF. The CDR3 bases are TGTGCCAGCAGTGTCTTTAGCGGGGTCTCCTACAATGAGCAGTTCTTC. The gene calls are TRBV2 and TRBJ2-1; 8 bases are a match to TRBD2. Unmatched junction bases numbered 5, after V lost 4 bases and J lost 0 bases. The CDR3 contains 16 residues. Germline V CDR1 and CDR2: SNHLY, FYNNEI. The full variable domain, its missing parts supplied by reference TRBV2 and TRBJ2-1, is EPEVTQTPSHQVTQMGQEVILRCVPISNHLYFYWYRQILGQKVEFLVSFYNNEISEKSEIFDDQFSVERPDGSNFTLKIRSTKLEDSAMYFCASSVFSGVSYNEQFFGPGTRLTVL.

The chain carries TRBV19 and TRBJ1-2, with D tentatively TRBD1 (5 bases). This CDR3 spans 13 amino acids. Germline lookup yields CDR1 LNHDA and CDR2 SQIVND (reference sequence). The germline V and J ends were trimmed by 3 bases and 4 bases, with 9 bases remaining between them. In nucleotides, the CDR3 is TGTGCCAGTAGTATGGGGCGGCTCTATGGCTACACCTTC. Its translation is CASSMGRLYGYTF.

This sequence joins TRBV27 and TRBJ2-1, with 11 bases fitting TRBD2. Trimming removed 2 bases from V and 4 bases from J; junction bases left unmatched: 13. The length of the CDR3 is 19 residues. CDR1 is MNHEY and CDR2 is SMNVEV in the germline V gene (reference sequence). The DNA for the CDR3 is TGTGCCAGCAGTTTACCCCGTACTTATAGCGGGGGGGGATACAATGAGCAGTTCTTC. It encodes CASSLPRTYSGGGYNEQFF.

The J gene is TRBJ2-1, the V gene TRBV30, with TRBD2 matching over 7 bases. Germline values: CDR1 GTSNPN, CDR2 SVGIG (reference sequence). The trim removed 2 bases at V and 6 bases at J, leaving 4 bases unmatched. The CDR3 is made up of 13 amino acids. CDR3 in DNA: TGTGCCTGGAGTAGCGGGGCGCTCAATGAGCAGTTCTTC. Amino acids: CAWSSGALNEQFF.

This chain joins TRBV7-9 and TRBJ1-3; 7 nucleotides align to TRBD1. V lost 4 bases and J lost 4; bases outside the gene matches: 7. The CDR3 totals 15 residues. Germline CDR1 is SEHNR and CDR2 is FQNEAQ (reference sequence). DNA for the CDR3: TGTGCCAGCAGCTCGACGGACAGGATCGGAAACACCATATATTTT. Protein product: CASSSTDRIGNTIYF.

The chain carries TRBV4-2 and TRBJ1-1; 7 bases fit TRBD1. CDR3 length: 14 residues. V shed 3 bases and J 6 bases; nucleotides not matched to a gene: 7. Germline V gene lookup returns CDR1 LGHNA and CDR2 YNFKEQ. CDR3 sequence (DNA): TGTGCCAGCAGCCAGGTAGACAGGGAATCTGAAGCTTTCTTT. Translated, it gives CASSQVDRESEAFF.

The chain links TRBV4-1 to TRBJ1-2, with 8 bases matching TRBD1. J gave up 8 bases and V 3 bases, and 14 bases lay outside the gene matches. Looked up from germline, CDR1 is MGHRA and CDR2 is YSYEKL. This CDR3 contains 16 residues. CDR3 loop: CASSQDYQGQGLGYTF. CDR3 nucleotides: TGCGCCAGCAGCCAGGACTATCAAGGACAGGGCTTGGGCTACACCTTC.

V is TRBV7-3 and J is TRBJ2-1, with TRBD2 matching over 10 bases. Germline trimming cut 4 bases from V and 0 bases from J; bases unmatched to any gene: 9. Germline V lookup: CDR1 SGHTA, CDR2 FQGTGA. There are 18 residues in the CDR3. The CDR3 region has the DNA TGTGCCAGCAGCTCGGGACTAGCGATTGGAAGCTCCTACAATGAGCAGTTCTTC. Residues: CASSSGLAIGSSYNEQFF.

The gene calls are TRBV9 and TRBJ2-1, with D tentatively TRBD1 (5 bases). This CDR3 is 14 amino acids long. V was cut by 0 bases and J by 4 bases, with 8 bases left in between. The V gene's germline CDR1 is SGDLS and CDR2 YYNGEE. The CDR3 DNA is TGTGCCAGCAGCGTAGGGGGCTTATACAATGAGCAGTTCTTC. Translation gives CASSVGGLYNEQFF.

The chain is built from TRBV5-6 and TRBJ2-4; D is unclear. Germline V lookup: CDR1 SGHDT, CDR2 YYEEEE. The CDR3 contains 14 residues. The V gene lost 2 bases and the J gene lost 4 bases, with 10 bases spanning the gap. The CDR3 loop is CASSLTYVKNIQYF. In nucleotides, the CDR3 is TGTGCCAGCAGCTTAACATACGTTAAAAACATTCAGTACTTC. The full variable domain, in which reference TRBV5-6 and TRBJ2-4 provide the parts outside the CDR3, is DAGVTQSPTHLIKTRGQQVTLRCSPKSGHDTVSWYQQALGQGPQFIFQYYEEEERQRGNFPDRFSGHQFPNYSSELNVNALLLGDSALYLCASSLTYVKNIQYFGAGTRLSVL.

The V and J genes are TRBV2 and TRBJ1-2, with 10 bases identical to TRBD1. Germline V lookup: CDR1 SNHLY, CDR2 FYNNEI. The CDR3 spans 14 residues. The CDR3 spells CSRPGTGVDYGYTF. As DNA, the CDR3 is TGTTCACGACCCGGGACAGGGGTTGACTATGGCTACACCTTC.

This clone was found once. The chain recombines TRBV15 with TRBJ1-1, with 8 positions matching TRBD1. Germline CDR1 and CDR2: LNHNV and YYDKDF (reference sequence). CDR3 length: 14 amino acids. J was trimmed by 6 bases and V by 5 bases; bases with no gene match: 8. The CDR3 sequence: CATSDHDRGPEAFF. CDR3 DNA: TGTGCCACCAGCGATCACGACAGGGGACCTGAAGCTTTCTTT.

The CDR3 protein is CASSVGQVFTDTQYF. In nucleotides, the CDR3 is TGTGCCAGCAGCGTAGGGCAGGTCTTCACAGATACGCAGTATTTT. The chain links TRBV9 to TRBJ2-3; no clear D. Germline assignment: CDR1 SGDLS and CDR2 YYNGEE. This CDR3 contains 15 residues. V was shortened by 0 bases and J by 2 bases, with 10 bases between the two germline ends.

The CDR3 protein is CASSQFSGGALQETQYF. For the CDR3, the DNA is TGTGCCAGTAGCCAATTTAGCGGGGGAGCCCTTCAGGAGACCCAGTACTTC. The chain joins TRBV19 to TRBJ2-5; 9 nucleotides line up with TRBD2. Germline CDR1 is LNHDA and CDR2 is SQIVND (reference sequence). CDR3 size: 17 residues. The junction had 16 bases not matched to a gene; V was cut back by 6 bases and J by 5 bases. Full variable domain (outside the CDR3, taken from reference TRBV19 and TRBJ2-5): DGGITQSPKYLFRKEGQNVTLSCEQNLNHDAMYWYRQDPGQGLRLIYYSQIVNDFQKGDIAEGYSVSREKKESFPLTVTSAQKNPTAFYLCASSQFSGGALQETQYFGPGTRLLVL.

The rearrangement joins TRBV2 to TRBJ1-2; 8 positions match TRBD1. CDR1 and CDR2 (germline): SNHLY, FYNNEI. The CDR3 consists of 15 residues. After removal of 5 bases from V and 4 bases from J, the junction contained 9 bases not matched to a gene. The CDR3 coding sequence is TGTGCCAGCAGTCCTGGACAGGGAGAAGCCTATGGCTACACCTTC. As protein: CASSPGQGEAYGYTF.

J is TRBJ2-1 and V is TRBV19; unclear D gene. Trimming cost V 2 bases and J 7 bases, with 12 bases left between them. The CDR3 is 14 amino acids. CDR1 LNHDA and CDR2 SQIVND come from the germline V gene (reference sequence). The chain's CDR3 is CASSITGGQNEQFF. The CDR3 region has the DNA TGTGCCAGTAGTATAACCGGCGGCCAAAATGAGCAGTTCTTC.